This T cell receptor beta chain was recovered during a study of technical replicates of blood from a few donors. The data were produced by immunoSEQ multiplex PCR, yet TCRdb's version contains in-frame clones alone and is incomplete. The table records about 84,000 clones, 98% of them present only once. This CDR3 region has 11 residues. V dropped 0 bases and J dropped 16 bases, with 11 bases sitting between them. Looked up from germline, CDR1 is SGHRS and CDR2 is YFSETQ. The sequence was collected from a human donor in good health. The J gene is TRBJ2-1, the V gene TRBV5-1, with D hard to call. The sequenced material came from T cells isolated from PBMCs. In nucleotides, the CDR3 is TGCGCCAGCAGCTTGGACGCGGCTCAATTCTTC. Protein: CASSLDAAQFF.